This TCR beta chain emerged from a study of cytomegalovirus exposure and HLA in healthy donors. Findings of the study overall: A missense variant in DCLRE1C was later tied to TCR beta V- and J-gene trimming. Earlier analysis yielded a pattern in which most TCR beta V segments were productive about 90% or about 30% of the time. Later analysis showed TCR association rates varying by HLA locus, highest for DRB1 and lowest for HLA-C.

A word on this clone: The antigen is not known. The junction does not match germline at one end; this may be a read error.

CDR3 length: 17 residues. CDR1 and CDR2 (germline): SEHNR, FQNEAQ (reference sequence). Use of 60 Vbeta and 13 Jbeta primers characterized the PCR. Clones were sequenced by immunoSEQ multiplex PCR, and TCRdb holds only the in-frame ones, with some missing. The sample yields about 170,000 clones, 80% to 90% seen once. The material sequenced was PBMCs. The chain employs TRBV7-9 and TRBJ1-4, with 10 nucleotides matching TRBD1. The sequence derives from a man aged 25 to 40 in good health and CMV-seropositive. This CDR3 reads CSSSFDRGRRANEKLFF. The CDR3 DNA reads TGTTCCAGCAGCTTCGACAGGGGGCGCAGAGCAAATGAAAAACTGTTTTTT.